This T cell receptor (beta chain) is from a study of shared clonotypes between healthy human individuals (dated by TCRdb to 2020 to 2022). About the study as a whole: The cohort included a few men and a couple of women between 18 and 49 years of age. The study deeply sequenced blood TCR repertoires of about 5 healthy adults to estimate repertoire size and the extent of clonotype sharing between individuals. For each donor, three plates each were used for CD4 naive and CD4 memory, two plates were used for CD8 naive, and one plate was used for CD8 memory. Leukapheresis yielded between about 0.94 and 9 billion PBMCs per donor. Libraries were prepared and TCR repertoires were sequenced by different laboratories using diverse techniques, in order to increase sequencing depth and limit assay-specific biases. Paper-wide results and their limitations: Compared with non-shared clonotypes, the clonotypes found in all four sorted-subset donors had higher generation probabilities. Sharing across a handful of donors was observed for about 4.8% of naive CD4, 3% to 4% of naive CD8, about 2.3% of memory CD4, and around 0.42% of memory CD8 clonotypes. Because the study included a small number of donors, the genetic and exposure-history diversity represented was limited. Naive subsets generally had larger estimated clonotype richness than memory subsets. Rarefaction of sorted-subset datasets indicated incomplete sequencing despite the large sequencing depth. Sampling was restricted to blood, and TCR repertoires in tissues likely differ from the TCR repertoires found in blood. Pairwise subsampling led to the expectation that sequencing depth would affect the degree of clonotype sharing among donors.

V is reduced by 5 bases and J by 2 bases, leaving a spacing of 14 bases between them. From the cysteine through the phenylalanine, the CDR3 covers 15 amino acids. Of all the DNA, just the CDR3 is kept, 45 bases in frame from base 1. CDR1 MDHEN and CDR2 SYDVKM are derived from the germline V gene. Healthy HIV-negative adults with no recently reported acute infections or vaccinations were included as donors. Only Caucasian adults living in Nashville, Tennessee, USA were represented among the donors. CD4+ T cells were enriched through magnetic negative selection, after which naive cells were positively selected on CD45RA and the remaining negative fraction served as the memory subset. Blood was obtained by leukapheresis, after which PBMCs were separated by Ficoll-Histopaque density gradient centrifugation and cryopreserved in liquid nitrogen vapor phase. Analytical flow cytometry was used to check the purity and quantity of every magnetically sorted T cell population. Genomic DNA was isolated from each sorted fraction and quantified by UV absorbance on a Nanodrop 2000c.

Using the deep immunoSEQ assay, TCR CDR3 regions were amplified from genomic DNA by multiplex PCR. Extracted genomic DNA from each cell subset was distributed evenly across all wells of several immunoSEQ 96-well plates, and each plate was treated as a replicate. For sorted subsets, approximately 200 ng of genomic DNA, equivalent to around 29,000 T cell genomes, went into each replicate PCR. Purified libraries were quantified with a Qubit 3.0 fluorometer, sized on a Bioanalyzer 2100, and re-quantified with the KAPA Library Quantification kit. Every immunoSEQ 96-well plate was sequenced on a separate single-read 150-cycle Illumina NextSeq 550 flow cell. The original methods were these. Because the immunoSEQ output held only junctional sequences and lacked quality scores, the filtering could not match the filtering applied to full-length reads. Sequences were annotated with PyIR, a Python wrapper for IgBLAST v1.9, using IMGT germline references to assign V/J genes and CDR3. Reads were filtered out if the reads had weak V/J assignments (E-value above 1e-6), no CDR3, stop codons, out-of-frame junctions, or ambiguous translated residues. V3J clonotypes were defined as sequences sharing the same inferred V gene, J gene, and CDR3 amino acid sequence. To compute the percentage overlap between repertoires, the number of shared unique clonotypes was divided by the size of the smaller repertoire. Richness of each repertoire was evaluated using RTK rarefaction, the Chao1 estimator, and Recon v2.1 estimates of unobserved clonotypes. OLGA was used to compute generation probabilities for all TCRbeta clonotypes that the gDNA method yielded from several donors. TCRdb took this table from immuneACCESS and kept in-frame rearrangements with V and J called. Such tables lack part of the clones; where checked against another copy, unresolved V genes explain under half of the gap, and the rest is unexplained. Clone size and V and J calls were adopted from that table, with D and trimming inferred from the DNA. Counted in this sample were approximately 500,000 clones; 90% to 97% of them appeared once. The ten top clones hold 0.06% of the sample.

On this clone itself: What antigen it recognizes has not been identified. Base qualities are not provided; no much larger clone lies one nucleotide away.

This TCR was sampled from a woman in her twenties or thirties in good health. The receptor chain draws on TRBV28 and TRBJ2-3; the D region may be TRBD1 or TRBD2, each matching 5 bases equally. Sequencing was carried out using naive CD4+ T cells sorted from blood. What the cell subset or site label conveys for this sample: CD45RA+ positively selected. The DNA sequence reads TGTGCCAGCAGTACGAGGGGCCGATACACAGATACGCAGTATTTT. Its protein is CASSTRGRYTDTQYF.